The 14 T cell receptor beta chains listed next were all sequenced from one sample in a study of blood T cell repertoires in COVID-19. Sequencing used immunoSEQ multiplex PCR; TCRdb keeps in-frame clones, though not all of them. The sample shows 150,000 to 200,000 clones, 75% to 90% of them seen only once. Input material: PBMCs or T cells enriched from blood (not recorded which). These receptors originate from a woman aged 55-75 years who had recovered from COVID-19.

This chain uses TRBV6-5 with TRBJ1-4, with D hard to call. Germline V gives CDR1 MNHEY, CDR2 SVGAGI. This CDR3 spans 14 amino acids. V lost 6 bases and J lost 3, with 11 bases in between. DNA of the CDR3: TGTGCCAGCAGCCCATGGGAGCCTAATGAAAAACTGTTTTTT. It yields the protein CASSPWEPNEKLFF.

The chain couples TRBV5-6 to TRBJ2-3; perhaps TRBD2 as D (5 bases). The CDR3 is 17 amino acids. Germline V gives CDR1 SGHDT, CDR2 YYEEEE. V was clipped by 5 bases and J by 0 bases, with 19 bases between them. CDR3 protein: CASRKRTGRTSTDTQYF. The CDR3 DNA follows: TGTGCCAGCAGAAAGAGGACGGGCCGGACTAGCACAGATACGCAGTATTTT.

The chain is built from TRBV12-3 or TRBV12-4 and TRBJ2-7; possibly TRBD2 for D (6 bases). V lost 2 bases and J lost 5, with 10 bases in between. This CDR3 region has 13 residues. CDR3 bases: TGTGCCAGCAGTTTACGTTGGGGGGACGAGCAGTACTTC. This translates into CASSLRWGDEQYF.

The chain links TRBV30 to TRBJ1-1, with 10 bases identical to TRBD1. CDR3 length: 14 amino acids. The junction had 6 bases not matched to a gene; V was cut back by 5 bases and J by 3 bases. CDR1 and CDR2 from the germline V gene are GTSNPN and SVGIG (reference sequence). The chain's CDR3 is CAWRDRGGHTEAFF. DNA for the CDR3: TGTGCCTGGCGGGACAGGGGCGGTCACACTGAAGCTTTCTTT. Variable domain in full (rest from reference TRBV30 and TRBJ1-1): SQTIHQWPATLVQPVGSPLSLECTVEGTSNPNLYWYRQAAGRGLQLLFYSVGIGQISSEVPQNLSASRPQDRQFILSSKKLLLSDSGFYLCAWRDRGGHTEAFFGQGTRLTVV.

The rearrangement links TRBV5-1 to TRBJ2-5; 8 nucleotides line up with TRBD1. Germline CDR1 is SGHRS and CDR2 is YFSETQ. V was pared by 4 bases and J by 2 bases, with 7 bases of the junction left unmatched. CDR3 length: 15 residues. DNA for the CDR3: TGCGCCAGCAGCACCGGACAGGGCCCTCAAGAGACCCAGTACTTC. Its protein product is CASSTGQGPQETQYF.

The CDR3 DNA reads TGTGCCAGCAGTTACTCCTACGGAGGGAACACTGAAGCTTTCTTT. It encodes CASSYSYGGNTEAFF. This rearrangement joins TRBV6-5 to TRBJ1-1; D remains ambiguous. V was cut by 0 bases and J by 1 base, with 9 bases left in between. Germline V gene data show CDR1 as MNHEY and CDR2 as SVGAGI. This CDR3 spans 15 amino acids.

The chain carries TRBV3-1 (or the pseudogene TRBV3-2) and TRBJ2-1; D perhaps matches TRBD1 (5 bases). CDR3 size: 14 residues. Per the germline V gene, CDR1 is LGHDT and CDR2 is YNNKEL (reference sequence). Between the trimmed V and J ends, which lost 4 bases and 6 bases, there was a span of 13 bases. DNA of the CDR3: TGTGCCAGCAGCCGCCATCAGGGAAGCAATGAGCAGTTCTTC. Translating it yields CASSRHQGSNEQFF.

The sample holds a few counts of this clone. The rearrangement links TRBV2 to TRBJ2-7; D perhaps matches TRBD1 (6 bases). The CDR3 totals 13 residues. Germline assignment: CDR1 SNHLY and CDR2 FYNNEI. V lost 6 bases to trimming and J lost 2 bases, with 11 bases between them. The CDR3 DNA sequence: TGTGCCAGCAGGGCAGGGGCCCCCTACGAGCAGTACTTC. It encodes CASRAGAPYEQYF.

The gene calls are TRBV2 and TRBJ2-5; 16 nucleotides match TRBD2. CDR1 is SNHLY, CDR2 FYNNEI, per germline. This CDR3 comprises 15 residues. V dropped 6 bases and J dropped 6; count of bases not matched to a gene: 4. CDR3 amino acids: CASSGTSGGVKTQYF. CDR3 nucleotides: TGTGCCAGCAGCGGGACTAGCGGGGGGGTAAAGACCCAGTACTTC.

The chain carries TRBV11-1 and TRBJ1-1; D gene uncertain. Per the germline V gene, CDR1 is SGHAT and CDR2 is FQDESV (reference sequence). This CDR3 spans 14 amino acids. V was trimmed by 1 base and J by 0 bases, leaving 6 bases between them. CDR3 sequence: CASSLDIMNTEAFF. CDR3 DNA: TGTGCCAGCAGCTTAGACATTATGAACACTGAAGCTTTCTTT.

The chain carries TRBV20-1 and TRBJ1-2, with D unresolved. With 3 bases removed from V and 4 bases from J, the gap between germline ends came to 6 bases. This CDR3 region has 11 residues. Germline-derived CDR1 and CDR2 are DFQATT and SNEGSKA (reference sequence). The CDR3 coding sequence is TGCAGTGCTAGTACAGTCTATGGCTACACCTTC. It translates to CSASTVYGYTF.

The chain has TRBV27 and TRBJ1-5, with D unclear. Germline CDR1 and CDR2: MNHEY and SMNVEV (reference sequence). V was pared by 8 bases and J by 4 bases, with 15 bases between. This CDR3 spans 14 amino acids. The CDR3 DNA reads as TGTGCCAGCCGTTGGGCAGGTATTAATCAGCCCCAGCATTTT. This codes for CASRWAGINQPQHF.

The rearrangement joins TRBV2 to TRBJ1-5; D possibly corresponds to TRBD1 (5 bases). Deletions cut 7 bases from V and 0 bases from J, with 10 bases between. This CDR3 is built from 14 residues. In germline, CDR1 is SNHLY, CDR2 FYNNEI. The CDR3 DNA is TGTGCCAGCAAGGCAGGGATTAGCAATCAGCCCCAGCATTTT. Translation: CASKAGISNQPQHF. The full variable domain, completed using reference TRBV2 and TRBJ1-5, is EPEVTQTPSHQVTQMGQEVILRCVPISNHLYFYWYRQILGQKVEFLVSFYNNEISEKSEIFDDQFSVERPDGSNFTLKIRSTKLEDSAMYFCASKAGISNQPQHFGDGTRLSIL.

This rearrangement joins TRBV9 to TRBJ2-5; TRBD1 might be the D (5 bases). Per germline, CDR1 SGDLS and CDR2 YYNGEE. The V and J ends lost 4 bases and 4 bases respectively, with 17 bases between them. The length of the CDR3 is 15 residues. Here the CDR3 DNA reads TGTGCCAGCAGCTCATGGGGCACTCTAGGAGAGACCCAGTACTTC. Its protein is CASSSWGTLGETQYF.